These 9 T cell receptor beta chains came from one sample sequenced in a study of blood T cell repertoires in COVID-19. TCRdb keeps only in-frame clones here, not all; method: immunoSEQ multiplex PCR. The repertoire holds about 240,000 clones, with 80% to 90% as singletons. The specimen sequenced was peripheral blood. The source is a woman in her 70s with acute or convalescent COVID-19.

CDR3 amino acids: CASSQEWDSLSSPLHF. CDR3 DNA sequence: TGCGCCAGCAGCCAAGAATGGGACAGTCTGAGTTCACCCCTCCACTTT. This chain connects TRBV4-3 to TRBJ1-6; TRBD1 aligns across 7 bases. Germline CDR1 is LGHNA and CDR2 is YSLEER. With V trimmed by 0 bases and J by 9 bases, 8 bases remained unmatched. There are 16 residues in the CDR3.

The count of this clone is one. This chain links TRBV7-9 with TRBJ2-3; 11 positions agree with TRBD2. CDR1 is SEHNR and CDR2 is FQNEAQ in the germline V gene (reference sequence). Trimming cost V 5 bases and J 1 base; bases outside gene matches: 5. This CDR3 comprises 16 residues. CDR3 DNA sequence: TGTGCCAGCAGCACCTCTAGCGGGGGGCGCACAGATACGCAGTATTTT. This gives the protein CASSTSSGGRTDTQYF.

The chain carries TRBV11-2 and TRBJ1-1, with TRBD1 as a possible D gene (6 bases). The CDR3 consists of 14 residues. Germline V CDR1 and CDR2: SGHAT, FQNNGV. V was pared by 2 bases and J by 4 bases, with 11 bases between. The CDR3 DNA sequence: TGTGCCAGCAGCTTAACAGGGTTGGGCACTGAAGCTTTCTTT. Translated: CASSLTGLGTEAFF.

The J gene is TRBJ2-2, the V gene TRBV5-4; 9 bases align to TRBD1. The germline gives CDR1 SGHNT, CDR2 YYREEE (reference sequence). Unmatched junction bases numbered 6, after V lost 3 bases and J lost 3 bases. This CDR3 has 16 residues. In DNA, the CDR3 is TGTGCCAGCAGCTCATTCCGGGACAGGGACACCGGGGAGCTGTTTTTT. Residues: CASSSFRDRDTGELFF.

V gene TRBV7-9 combines with J gene TRBJ2-3; TRBD2 matches at 8 bases. From germline, CDR1 is SEHNR and CDR2 FQNEAQ (reference sequence). The CDR3 is 16 residues long. V shed 5 bases, J shed 2 bases, and the junction held 9 bases outside the gene matches. CDR3 loop: CASSPHSGGVTDTQYF. The CDR3 DNA is TGTGCCAGCAGCCCCCACTCCGGGGGGGTCACAGATACGCAGTATTTT.

The chain is built from TRBV15 and TRBJ2-7; tentative D call: TRBD2 (6 bases). The V end was cut by 9 bases, the J end by 1 base, with 13 bases between. CDR1 is LNHNV, CDR2 YYDKDF, per germline (reference sequence). The CDR3 is 13 residues long. CDR3 sequence reads: CATTTGVSYEQYF. The CDR3 region has the DNA TGTGCCACAACAACGGGAGTATCCTACGAGCAGTACTTC. Looking up the rest from reference TRBV15 and TRBJ2-7 gives the full variable domain: DAMVIQNPRYQVTQFGKPVTLSCSQTLNHNVMYWYQQKSSQAPKLLFHYYDKDFNNEADTPDNFQSRRPNTSFCFLDIRSPGLGDTAMYLCATTTGVSYEQYFGPGTRLTVT.

The chain combines TRBV11-2 with TRBJ2-5; maybe TRBD2 (7 bases). CDR3 size: 15 residues. Germline V gene lookup returns CDR1 SGHAT and CDR2 FQNNGV. The ends were cut back, 1 base at V and 4 bases at J, with 13 bases in the middle. CDR3 bases: TGTGCCAGCAGCTTAGCCGCGGGGGCAGGAGAGACCCAGTACTTC. Encoded protein: CASSLAAGAGETQYF.

The rearrangement joins TRBV7-2 to TRBJ2-3, with 8 bases lining up with TRBD2. Trimming at V came to 4 bases and at J to 4 bases, leaving 7 bases not matched to a gene. In germline, CDR1 is SGHTA, CDR2 FQGNSA. The CDR3 runs 15 residues. CDR3 sequence reads: CASSSQAGAADTQYF. For the CDR3, the DNA is TGTGCCAGCAGCTCGCAAGCGGGGGCAGCAGATACGCAGTATTTT.

J is TRBJ2-3 and V is TRBV6-1; TRBD2 agrees at 14 bases. The germline gives CDR1 MNHNS, CDR2 SASEGT. With 4 bases clipped from V and 5 bases from J, the junction kept 8 bases outside the gene matches. CDR3 length: 17 amino acids. The CDR3 spells CASSVFPGLAGGDTQYF. Written as DNA, the CDR3 is TGTGCCAGCAGTGTATTCCCCGGACTAGCGGGGGGAGATACGCAGTATTTT.